The 29 T cell receptor beta chains presented below share a single source sample, sequenced in a study of tumor-infiltrating lymphocytes in primary liver carcinoma. A constant-region primer served to make TCR beta cDNA from roughly 480 ng total RNA. What produced the TCR beta libraries was three nested multiplex PCR rounds using slightly modified ARM-PCR. Running approximately 10 cycles apiece, the first two PCR rounds relied on TRBV1-TRBV30 forward primers together with a C-beta reverse primer. Using its own MiXCR run on the multiplex PCR reads, TCRdb lists one record per CDR3 protein. The repertoire holds approximately 310,000 distinct CDR3 sequences, with less than 75% as singletons. Unsorted whole blood supplied the RNA, and germline DNA was extracted too. The sample consisted of peripheral blood. All receptors derive from a man in his forties with primary liver carcinoma and hepatitis B virus infection.

There are many counts of this clonotype. The chain recombines TRBV12-3 or TRBV12-4 with TRBJ2-1, with TRBD2 matching 9 bases. The CDR3 has 16 amino acids. Unmatched junction bases numbered 9, after V lost 6 bases and J lost 3 bases. The CDR3 nucleotides are TGTGCCAGCAGCCACATCGGGACTAGCTTCTACAATGAGCAGTTCTTC. Protein: CASSHIGTSFYNEQFF.

About this clonotype: A read error may account for a junction end that differs from germline. The V call is TRBV28, the J call TRBJ2-6, with TRBD1 matching over 9 bases. Germline loops: CDR1 MDHEN, CDR2 SYDVKM. The CDR3 runs to 16 residues. The chain's CDR3 is CASSPGTGTGANVLTF. The CDR3 region has the DNA TGTGCCAGCAGTCCCGGGACAGGGACTGGAGCCAACGTCCTGACTTTC.

At least ten counts were recorded for this clonotype. This chain uses TRBV6-1 with TRBJ2-7; 10 nucleotides align to TRBD2. The germline CDR1 and CDR2 sequences are MNHNS and SASEGT. The CDR3 covers 16 residues. The J segment lost 2 bases and the V segment lost 0 bases, leaving 4 bases of the junction unmatched. The CDR3 here is CASSEAWTSGPYEQYF. DNA for the CDR3: TGTGCCAGCAGTGAAGCCTGGACTAGCGGCCCCTACGAGCAGTACTTC.

This clonotype was detected a few times. The CDR3 coding sequence is TGTGCCAGCAGCCAAGATGACGGGCGCATGAACACTGAAGCTTTCTTT. Translating it yields CASSQDDGRMNTEAFF. This chain links TRBV4-2 with TRBJ1-1; D ambiguous. The CDR3 loop spans 16 amino acids. Germline-derived CDR1 and CDR2 are LGHNA and YNFKEQ. Trimming left V 0 bases short and J 0 bases short, with 11 bases between.

The rearrangement joins TRBV30 to TRBJ2-7, with 11 bases fitting TRBD1. The ends lost 5 bases at V and 4 bases at J; junction bases unmatched: 10. Germline V gene data show CDR1 as GTSNPN and CDR2 as SVGIG (reference sequence). CDR3 length equals 15 residues. The CDR3 loop reads CAWQPPGTGGYEQYF. The CDR3 bases are TGTGCCTGGCAGCCCCCCGGGACAGGGGGATACGAGCAGTACTTC.

Of note for this clonotype: A single base separates this from a much larger clone, so it may be a read error. The V call is TRBV6-2 or TRBV6-3, the J call TRBJ2-1, with TRBD2 identical over 8 bases. Germline lookup yields CDR1 MNHEY and CDR2 SVGEGT. V gave up 10 bases and J gave up 5 bases; unmatched junction bases: 13. CDR3 length: 15 amino acids. The CDR3 is CANRSPSGYNNEQFF. Written as DNA, the CDR3 is TGTGCCAACAGATCCCCTAGCGGGTATAACAATGAGCAGTTCTTC.

Details on this clonotype: A much larger clone sits a single nucleotide away, making a read error possible. V usage is TRBV6-2 or TRBV6-3 and J usage is TRBJ2-7; possibly TRBD2 for D (6 bases). From germline, CDR1 is MNHEY and CDR2 SVGEGT. The CDR3 totals 14 residues. The CDR3 protein is CASSPRMTSREEYF. In nucleotides, the CDR3 is TGTGCCAGCAGTCCCCGTATGACTAGTCGCGAGGAGTACTTC.

This rearrangement joins TRBV6-5 to TRBJ2-1; TRBD2 aligns across 7 bases. The V segment lost 3 bases and the J segment 10 bases; nucleotides outside the gene matches: 3. Germline V gene sequence: CDR1 MNHEY, CDR2 SVGAGI. The CDR3 loop spans 12 amino acids. The CDR3 DNA sequence: TGTGCCAGCAGTTATGGCGGGAGAGAGCAGTTCTTC. Its protein is CASSYGGREQFF.

The V and J genes are TRBV28 and TRBJ1-4, with unresolved D. The CDR3 runs 14 residues. CDR1 is MDHEN and CDR2 is SYDVKM in the germline V gene. V was shortened by 5 bases and J by 3 bases, with 10 bases between the two germline ends. In DNA, the CDR3 is TGTGCCAGCAGTCGGGTAGAGGCTAATGAAAAACTGTTTTTT. It translates to CASSRVEANEKLFF. Variable domain in full (rest from reference TRBV28 and TRBJ1-4): DVKVTQSSRYLVKRTGEKVFLECVQDMDHENMFWYRQDPGLGLRLIYFSYDVKMKEKGDIPEGYSVSREKKERFSLILESASTNQTSMYLCASSRVEANEKLFFGSGTQLSVL.

This clonotype was counted at least ten times. The chain recombines TRBV6-2 or TRBV6-3 with TRBJ1-1; possible D gene TRBD1, 5 bases. The CDR3 consists of 16 residues. The V gene's germline CDR1 is MNHEY and CDR2 SVGEGT. The V end was cut by 5 bases, the J end by 1 base, with 17 bases between. This CDR3 is CASSLFLTESNTEAFF. CDR3 nucleotides: TGTGCCAGCAGTCTTTTCCTGACAGAATCGAACACTGAAGCTTTCTTT.

Remarks on this clonotype: A read error may explain this, as a much larger clone is one base away. This chain joins TRBV29-1 and TRBJ1-1, with TRBD1 matching 9 bases. The germline V gene has CDR1 SQVTM and CDR2 ANQGSEA. The CDR3 is made up of 13 amino acids. The chain's CDR3 is CGAWTGENTEAFF. The CDR3 nucleotides are TGCGGCGCTTGGACAGGGGAGAACACTGAAGCTTTCTTT.

The rearrangement links TRBV28 to TRBJ2-5; D remains unclear. The V end lost 7 bases, the J end lost 5 bases, and 17 bases lay between the germline ends. The CDR3 is made up of 14 amino acids. Germline V gene lookup returns CDR1 MDHEN and CDR2 SYDVKM. The CDR3 nucleotides are TGTGCCAGCATTAAACAAGGAATCAGGGAGACCCAGTACTTC. Amino acids: CASIKQGIRETQYF.

With respect to this clonotype: It may be a read error: a sequence one base away is much more abundant. The chain combines TRBV6-6 with TRBJ2-3, with D tentatively TRBD2 (5 bases). The germline V gene has CDR1 MNHNY and CDR2 SVGAGI (reference sequence). The CDR3 runs 14 residues. The CDR3 bases are TGTGCCAGCAGTGCTGCCCCTAGCATAGATACGCAGTATTTT. It translates to CASSAAPSIDTQYF.

Worth noting for this clonotype: This clone may be a read error of a much larger clone one base away. The chain has TRBV10-2 and TRBJ2-3, with D perhaps matching TRBD2 (6 bases). This CDR3 comprises 17 residues. In germline, CDR1 is WSHSY, CDR2 SAAADI. In DNA, the CDR3 is TGCGCCGGCAGTGAGTCGTGGGACTCCTCCACCACAGATACGCAGTATTTT. This encodes CAGSESWDSSTTDTQYF.

This clonotype was observed many times. V is TRBV6-1 and J is TRBJ2-7, with D possibly TRBD1 on 5 matching bases. V lost 5 bases, J lost 3 bases, and 11 bases lay in between. Germline V lookup: CDR1 MNHNS, CDR2 SASEGT. This CDR3 region has 13 residues. For the CDR3, the DNA is TGTGCCAGCAGTATTCAGGGCAACTACGAGCAGTACTTC. Protein: CASSIQGNYEQYF.

In its sample, this clonotype was seen once. A junction end diverges from the germline sequence, so it may reflect a read error. The chain uses TRBV6-2 or TRBV6-3 and TRBJ1-3; D uncertain. Germline CDR1 and CDR2: MNHEY and SVGEGT. CDR3 length equals 14 residues. The CDR3 coding sequence is TGTGCCAGCACCTACGCGGGTCCTGGAAACACCACATATTTT. It yields the protein CASTYAGPGNTTYF.

With regard to this clonotype: A much larger clone is a single base away; this may be a read error. Because the CDR3's place on the DNA is in doubt, the DNA is left out and the CDR3 is given as listed by TCRdb. The chain recombines TRBV29-1 with TRBJ2-7; the listed D gene, TRBD1, was not tested against the DNA. Germline V gives CDR1 SQVTM, CDR2 ANQGSEA. Including both end residues, the CDR3 is 14 amino acids long. This CDR3 is CSVATGTGGYEQDF.

Points on this clonotype: With a much larger clone just one base away, this may be a read error. The rearrangement links TRBV12-3 or TRBV12-4 to TRBJ2-4, with no clear D. V was trimmed by 3 bases and J by 8 bases, leaving 11 bases between them. The CDR3 is made up of 13 amino acids. CDR3 nucleotide sequence: TGTGCCAGCAGTTTTCGCAGTGAAGACATTCAGTACTTC. Translation gives CASSFRSEDIQYF.

The chain carries TRBV7-9 and TRBJ2-2; unclear D gene. CDR1 SEHNR and CDR2 FQNEAQ come from the germline V gene (reference sequence). The CDR3 contains 14 residues. Between the trimmed V and J ends, which lost 7 bases and 5 bases, there was a span of 14 bases. CDR3 nucleotides: TGTGCCAGCACGTCCATCAGGTCGACCGGGGAGCTGTTTTTT. It translates to CASTSIRSTGELFF.

This clonotype has only one observation. A much larger clone is a single base away; this may be a read error. V is TRBV6-1 and J is TRBJ1-5, with D unresolved. The CDR3 has 13 amino acids. Germline CDR1 and CDR2: MNHNS and SASEGT. Trimming removed 6 bases at V and 6 bases at J, with 12 bases between. The DNA for the CDR3 is TGTGCCAGCAGGGGCCGGCCGGGTCAGCCCCAGCATTTT. Amino acid sequence: CASRGRPGQPQHF.

Details on this clonotype: One end of the junction fails to match germline, which may point to a read error. V is TRBV10-3 and J is TRBJ2-7; 7 bases match TRBD2. Per germline, CDR1 ENHRY and CDR2 SYGVKD. This CDR3 has 15 amino acids. CDR3 sequence (DNA): TGTACCATCAGTGAGTCGAGACGGGGGGTATGGGAGCAGTACTTC. Protein: CTISESRRGVWEQYF.

This sequence joins TRBV7-9 and TRBJ2-1, with D unclear. Trimming cost V 5 bases and J 0 bases, with 11 bases left between them. Germline V CDR1 and CDR2: SEHNR, FQNEAQ (reference sequence). This CDR3 spans 15 amino acids. The CDR3 sequence is CASSRSLNSYNEQFF. CDR3 bases: TGTGCCAGCAGCCGGTCTCTAAACTCCTACAATGAGCAGTTCTTC.

A note on this clonotype: One junction end disagrees with the germline gene, perhaps due to a read error. The chain recombines TRBV11-2 with TRBJ2-5, with D possibly being TRBD2 (6 bases). CDR3 size: 18 residues. Germline loops: CDR1 SGHAT, CDR2 FQNNGV. The CDR3 nucleotides are TGTGCCAGCAGCCCACTGGGGACGGATGCGGGGTACCAAGAGACCCAGTATTTC. It yields the protein CASSPLGTDAGYQETQYF.

This clonotype appeared a few times. With a much larger clone just one base away, this may be a read error. The rearrangement links TRBV4-2 to TRBJ2-7; D possibly corresponds to TRBD1 (5 bases). Trimming took 1 base from V and 5 from J, leaving 15 bases between them. The CDR3 has 15 residues. In germline, CDR1 is LGHNA, CDR2 YNFKEQ. The CDR3 region has the DNA TGTGCCAGCAGCCAAGCGGGCAGGGTTTTGAACGAGCAGTACTTC. This sequence encodes CASSQAGRVLNEQYF.

To note about this clonotype: Since a much larger clone is just one base distant, this may be a read error. The chain carries TRBV10-3 and TRBJ2-7, with 8 nucleotides matching TRBD1. The CDR3 runs to 15 residues. The ends lost 6 bases at V and 2 bases at J; junction bases unmatched: 9. Looked up from germline, CDR1 is ENHRY and CDR2 is SYGVKD. The CDR3: CAISPQGAPTYEQYF. In DNA form, the CDR3 reads TGTGCCATCAGCCCCCAGGGGGCACCCACCTACGAGCAGTACTTC.

The CDR3: CASSSDKGEQYF. Here the CDR3 DNA reads TGTGCCAGCAGCTCAGACAAGGGTGAGCAGTACTTC. The rearrangement uses TRBV11-2 and TRBJ2-7; no reliable D call. Germline CDR1 SGHAT, CDR2 FQNNGV. The CDR3 loop spans 12 amino acids. Trimming cost V 4 bases and J 7 bases, with 11 bases left between them.

The V and J genes are TRBV2 and TRBJ1-1; D unclear. The CDR3 runs to 13 residues. Trimming removed 6 bases at V and 1 base at J, with 9 bases between. The V gene's germline CDR1 is SNHLY and CDR2 FYNNEI. The CDR3 protein is CASSFFPNTEAFF. CDR3 coding DNA: TGTGCCAGCAGCTTTTTTCCGAACACTGAAGCTTTCTTT.

As regards this clonotype: The conserved phenylalanine or tryptophan normally closing the CDR3 is absent here, so this likely arose from a read error. Because the CDR3's place on the DNA is in doubt, the DNA is left out and the CDR3 is given as listed by TCRdb. The V gene is TRBV5-1, the J gene TRBJ2-1. The CDR3 numbers 13 amino acids, ends counted. CDR1 and CDR2 from the germline V gene are SGHRS and YFSETQ. This CDR3 reads CASSWAPAESKFL.

As regards this clonotype: Lacking the conserved final phenylalanine or tryptophan, this CDR3 likely reflects a read error. The chain joins TRBV6-6 to TRBJ1-1, with a possible D match to TRBD1 (5 bases). Germline values: CDR1 MNHNY, CDR2 SVGAGI (reference sequence). The V gene lost 8 bases and the J gene lost 1 base, with 11 bases spanning the gap. CDR3 length: 13 residues. DNA of the CDR3: TGTGCCAGCTTTAGGGGAAGGAACACTGAAGCTTTCTCT. Its protein product is CASFRGRNTEAFS.